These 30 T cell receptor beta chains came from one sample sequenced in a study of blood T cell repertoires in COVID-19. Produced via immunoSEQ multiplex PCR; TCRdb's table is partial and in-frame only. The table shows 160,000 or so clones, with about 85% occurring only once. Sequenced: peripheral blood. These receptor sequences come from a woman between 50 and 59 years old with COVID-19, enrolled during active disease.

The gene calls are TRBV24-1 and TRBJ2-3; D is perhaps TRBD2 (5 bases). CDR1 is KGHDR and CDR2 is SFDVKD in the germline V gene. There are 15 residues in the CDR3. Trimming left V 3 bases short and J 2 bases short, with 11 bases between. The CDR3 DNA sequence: TGTGCCACCAGTGATACCGGGGTGCTCACAGATACGCAGTATTTT. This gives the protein CATSDTGVLTDTQYF.

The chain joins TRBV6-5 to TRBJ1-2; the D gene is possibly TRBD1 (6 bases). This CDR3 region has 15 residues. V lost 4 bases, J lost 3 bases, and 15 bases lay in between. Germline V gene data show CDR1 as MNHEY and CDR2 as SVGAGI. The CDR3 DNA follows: TGTGCCAGCAGTTCTACAGGGTTGGAGGACTATGGCTACACCTTC. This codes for CASSSTGLEDYGYTF.

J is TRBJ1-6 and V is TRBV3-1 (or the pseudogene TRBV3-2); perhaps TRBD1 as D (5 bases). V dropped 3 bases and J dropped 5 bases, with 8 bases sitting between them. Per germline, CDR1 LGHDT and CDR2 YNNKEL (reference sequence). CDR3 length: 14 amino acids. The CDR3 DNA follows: TGTGCCAGCAGCCAGGACACCAATAATTCACCCCTCCACTTT. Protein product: CASSQDTNNSPLHF.

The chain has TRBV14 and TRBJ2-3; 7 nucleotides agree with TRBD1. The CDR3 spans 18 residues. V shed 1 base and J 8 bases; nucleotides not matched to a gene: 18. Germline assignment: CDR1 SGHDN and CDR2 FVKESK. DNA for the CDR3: TGTGCCAGCAGCCAAGGGTCGGACAGGTCCTTACCGAAGTTTACGCAGTATTTT. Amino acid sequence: CASSQGSDRSLPKFTQYF.

CDR3 bases: TGTGCCAGCAGTACGGGACAAGGGGGCGAAAAACTGTTTTTT. This codes for CASSTGQGGEKLFF. The chain is built from TRBV28 and TRBJ1-4; 7 nucleotides line up with TRBD1. The germline V gene encodes CDR1 MDHEN and CDR2 SYDVKM. With 5 bases clipped from V and 8 bases from J, the junction kept 8 bases outside the gene matches. The CDR3 is 14 residues long.

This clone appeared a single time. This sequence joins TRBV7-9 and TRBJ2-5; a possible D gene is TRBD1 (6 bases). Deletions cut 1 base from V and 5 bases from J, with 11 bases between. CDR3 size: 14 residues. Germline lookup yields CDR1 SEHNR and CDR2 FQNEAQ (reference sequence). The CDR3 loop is CASSLGGLSETQYF. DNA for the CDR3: TGTGCCAGCAGCTTAGGGGGGCTTTCGGAGACCCAGTACTTC.

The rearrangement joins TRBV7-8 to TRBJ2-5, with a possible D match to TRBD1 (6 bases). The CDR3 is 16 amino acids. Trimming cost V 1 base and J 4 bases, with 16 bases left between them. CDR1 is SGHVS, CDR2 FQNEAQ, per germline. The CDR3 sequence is CASSLGMWGRGETQYF. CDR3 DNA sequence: TGTGCCAGCAGCTTAGGAATGTGGGGGCGCGGAGAGACCCAGTACTTC.

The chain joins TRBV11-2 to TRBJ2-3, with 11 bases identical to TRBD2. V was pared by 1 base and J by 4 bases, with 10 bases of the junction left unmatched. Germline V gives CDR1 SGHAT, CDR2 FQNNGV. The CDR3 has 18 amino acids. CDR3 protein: CASSLGASGGSGADTQYF. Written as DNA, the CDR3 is TGTGCCAGCAGCTTAGGTGCTAGCGGGGGGTCGGGGGCAGATACGCAGTATTTT.

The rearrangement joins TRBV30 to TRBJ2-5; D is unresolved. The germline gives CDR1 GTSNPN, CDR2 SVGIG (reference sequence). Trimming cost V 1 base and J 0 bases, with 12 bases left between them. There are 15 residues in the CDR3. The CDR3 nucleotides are TGTGCCTGGAGTGCGGGTCTTGGGTACCAAGAGACCCAGTACTTC. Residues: CAWSAGLGYQETQYF.

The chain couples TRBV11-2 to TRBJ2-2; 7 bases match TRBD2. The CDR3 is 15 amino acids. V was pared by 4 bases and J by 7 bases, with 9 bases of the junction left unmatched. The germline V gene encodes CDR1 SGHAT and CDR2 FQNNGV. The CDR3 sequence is CASSSLRGENGELFF. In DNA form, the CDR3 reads TGTGCCAGCAGCTCTCTCCGGGGGGAGAACGGGGAGCTGTTTTTT. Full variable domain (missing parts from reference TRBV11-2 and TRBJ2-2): EAGVAQSPRYKIIEKRQSVAFWCNPISGHATLYWYQQILGQGPKLLIQFQNNGVVDDSQLPKDRFSAERLKGVDSTLKIQPAKLEDSAVYLCASSSLRGENGELFFGEGSRLTVL.

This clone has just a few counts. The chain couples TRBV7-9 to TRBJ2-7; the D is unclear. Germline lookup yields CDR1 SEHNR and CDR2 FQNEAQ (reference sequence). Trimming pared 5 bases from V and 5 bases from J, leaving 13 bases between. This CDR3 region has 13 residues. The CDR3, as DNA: TGTGCCAGCAGCCCCCTTGGCAGCGACGAGCAGTACTTC. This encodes CASSPLGSDEQYF. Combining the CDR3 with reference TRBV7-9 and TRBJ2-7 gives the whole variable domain DTGVSQNPRHKITKRGQNVTFRCDPISEHNRLYWYRQTLGQGPEFLTYFQNEAQLEKSRLLSDRFSAERPKGSFSTLEIQRTEQGDSAMYLCASSPLGSDEQYFGPGTRLTVT.

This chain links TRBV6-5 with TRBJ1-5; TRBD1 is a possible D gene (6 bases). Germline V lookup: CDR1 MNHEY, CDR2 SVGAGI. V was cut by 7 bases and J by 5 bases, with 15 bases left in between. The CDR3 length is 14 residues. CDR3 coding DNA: TGTGCCAGCACCTTTACAGGGATGGATCAGCCCCAGCATTTT. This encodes CASTFTGMDQPQHF.

The CDR3: CASSLVSGGIGEKLFF. In nucleotides, the CDR3 is TGCGCCAGCAGCTTGGTATCGGGGGGGATAGGTGAAAAACTGTTTTTT. V usage is TRBV5-1 and J usage is TRBJ1-4; TRBD1 is a possible D gene (5 bases). The CDR3 runs 16 residues. Germline values: CDR1 SGHRS, CDR2 YFSETQ. V was pared by 0 bases and J by 7 bases, with 16 bases between.

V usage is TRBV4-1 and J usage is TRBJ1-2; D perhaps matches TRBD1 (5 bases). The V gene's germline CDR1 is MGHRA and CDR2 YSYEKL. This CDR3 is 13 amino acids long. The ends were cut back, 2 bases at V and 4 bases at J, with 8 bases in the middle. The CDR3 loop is CASSQQGSYGYTF. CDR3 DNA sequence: TGCGCCAGCAGCCAACAGGGTTCCTATGGCTACACCTTC.

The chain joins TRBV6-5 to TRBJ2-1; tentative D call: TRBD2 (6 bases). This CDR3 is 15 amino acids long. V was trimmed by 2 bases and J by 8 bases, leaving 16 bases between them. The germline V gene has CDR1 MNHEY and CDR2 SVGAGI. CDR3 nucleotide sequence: TGTGCCAGCAGTTACCTCGCCGGGGCGGGATATGAGCAGTTCTTC. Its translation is CASSYLAGAGYEQFF.

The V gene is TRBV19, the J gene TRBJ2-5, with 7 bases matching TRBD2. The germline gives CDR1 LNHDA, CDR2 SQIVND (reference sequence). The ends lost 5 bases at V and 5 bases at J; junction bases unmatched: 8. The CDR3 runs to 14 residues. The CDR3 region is CASSGEGLGETQYF. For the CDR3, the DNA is TGTGCCAGTAGTGGGGAGGGGCTCGGGGAGACCCAGTACTTC.

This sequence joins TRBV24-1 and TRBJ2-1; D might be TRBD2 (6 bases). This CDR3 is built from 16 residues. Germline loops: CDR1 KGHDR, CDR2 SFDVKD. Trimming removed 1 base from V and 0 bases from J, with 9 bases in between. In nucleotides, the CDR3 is TGTGCCACCAGTGATTTTACGCGGGGCTCCTACAATGAGCAGTTCTTC. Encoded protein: CATSDFTRGSYNEQFF.

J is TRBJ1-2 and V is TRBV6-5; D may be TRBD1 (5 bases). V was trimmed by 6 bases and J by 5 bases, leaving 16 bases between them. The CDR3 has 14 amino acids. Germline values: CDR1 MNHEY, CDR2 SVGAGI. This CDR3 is CASREGTASYGYTF. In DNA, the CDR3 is TGTGCCAGCAGGGAGGGGACCGCCTCGTATGGCTACACCTTC.

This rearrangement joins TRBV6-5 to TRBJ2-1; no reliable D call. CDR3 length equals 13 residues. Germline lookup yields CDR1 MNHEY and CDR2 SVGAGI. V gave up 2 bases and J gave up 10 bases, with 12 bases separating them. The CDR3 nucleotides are TGTGCCAGCAGTTACACCCAAAGGAGCGAGCAGTTCTTC. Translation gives CASSYTQRSEQFF.

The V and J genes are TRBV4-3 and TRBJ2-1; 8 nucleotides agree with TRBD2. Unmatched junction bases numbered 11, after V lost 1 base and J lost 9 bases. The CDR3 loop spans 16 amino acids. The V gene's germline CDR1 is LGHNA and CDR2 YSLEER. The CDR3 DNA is TGCGCCAGCAGCCAAGCCAGTTTACGGGGGGGCCGTGAGCAGTTCTTC. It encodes CASSQASLRGGREQFF.

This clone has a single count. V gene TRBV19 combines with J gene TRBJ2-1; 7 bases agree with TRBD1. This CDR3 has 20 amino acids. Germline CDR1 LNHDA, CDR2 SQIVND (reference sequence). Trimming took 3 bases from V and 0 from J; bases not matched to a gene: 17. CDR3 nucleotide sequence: TGTGCCAGTAGTATGTCTCCCCTTTTTGGGACAGTAAGCTCCTACAATGAGCAGTTCTTC. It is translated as CASSMSPLFGTVSSYNEQFF.

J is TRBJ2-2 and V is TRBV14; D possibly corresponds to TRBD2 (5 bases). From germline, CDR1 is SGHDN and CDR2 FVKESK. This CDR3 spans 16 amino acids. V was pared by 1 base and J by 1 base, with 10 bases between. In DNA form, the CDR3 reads TGTGCCAGCAGCCAAGGAGTAGCGCTGAACACCGGGGAGCTGTTTTTT. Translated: CASSQGVALNTGELFF. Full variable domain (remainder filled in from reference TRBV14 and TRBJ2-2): EAGVTQFPSHSVIEKGQTVTLRCDPISGHDNLYWYRRVMGKEIKFLLHFVKESKQDESGMPNNRFLAERTGGTYSTLKVQPAELEDSGVYFCASSQGVALNTGELFFGEGSRLTVL.

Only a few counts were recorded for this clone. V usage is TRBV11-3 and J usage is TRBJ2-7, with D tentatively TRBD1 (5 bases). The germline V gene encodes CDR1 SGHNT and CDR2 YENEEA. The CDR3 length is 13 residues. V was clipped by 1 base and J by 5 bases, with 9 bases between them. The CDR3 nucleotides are TGTGCCAGCAGCTTAGGGCAGGGCGACGAGCAGTACTTC. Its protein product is CASSLGQGDEQYF.

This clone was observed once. The CDR3 reads CASSESESGALQETQYF. In nucleotides, the CDR3 is TGCGCCAGCAGTGAGTCCGAAAGCGGGGCCCTCCAGGAGACCCAGTACTTC. The V call is TRBV10-2, the J call TRBJ2-5, with TRBD2 matching over 7 bases. V trimming: 0 bases; J trimming: 5 bases; junction bases outside the gene matches: 12. Germline V CDR1 and CDR2: WSHSY, SAAADI. The CDR3 has 17 amino acids.

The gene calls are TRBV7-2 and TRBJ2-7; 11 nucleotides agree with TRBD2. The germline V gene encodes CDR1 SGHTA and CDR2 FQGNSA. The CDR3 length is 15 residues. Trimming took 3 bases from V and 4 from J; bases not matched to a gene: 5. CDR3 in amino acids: CASSLPTSGVYEQYF. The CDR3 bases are TGTGCCAGCAGCTTGCCGACTAGCGGGGTGTACGAGCAGTACTTC.

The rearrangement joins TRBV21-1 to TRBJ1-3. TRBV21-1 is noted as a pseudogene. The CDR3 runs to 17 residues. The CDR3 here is CASFKGWQGLSGNTIYF. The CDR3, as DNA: TGTGCCAGCTTCAAGGGATGGCAAGGACTCTCTGGAAACACCATATATTTT.

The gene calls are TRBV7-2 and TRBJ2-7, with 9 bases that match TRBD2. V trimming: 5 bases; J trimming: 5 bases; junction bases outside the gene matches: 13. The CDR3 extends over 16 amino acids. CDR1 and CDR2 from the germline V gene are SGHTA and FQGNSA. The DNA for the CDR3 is TGTGCCAGCAGCCTCGAAGCGGGGGGATACCTCAACGAGCAGTACTTC. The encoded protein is CASSLEAGGYLNEQYF. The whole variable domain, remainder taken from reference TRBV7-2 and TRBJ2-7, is GAGVSQSPSNKVTEKGKDVELRCDPISGHTALYWYRQSLGQGLEFLIYFQGNSAPDKSGLPSDRFSAERTGGSVSTLTIQRTQQEDSAVYLCASSLEAGGYLNEQYFGPGTRLTVT.

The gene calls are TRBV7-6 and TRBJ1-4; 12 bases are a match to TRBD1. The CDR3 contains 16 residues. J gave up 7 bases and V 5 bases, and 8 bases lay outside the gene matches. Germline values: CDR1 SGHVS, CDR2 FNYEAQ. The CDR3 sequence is CASSTPGQGASEKLFF. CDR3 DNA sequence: TGTGCCAGCAGCACCCCGGGACAGGGGGCTTCTGAAAAACTGTTTTTT. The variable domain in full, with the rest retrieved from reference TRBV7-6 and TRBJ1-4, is GAGVSQSPRYKVTKRGQDVALRCDPISGHVSLYWYRQALGQGPEFLTYFNYEAQQDKSGLPNDRFSAERPEGSISTLTIQRTEQRDSAMYRCASSTPGQGASEKLFFGSGTQLSVL.

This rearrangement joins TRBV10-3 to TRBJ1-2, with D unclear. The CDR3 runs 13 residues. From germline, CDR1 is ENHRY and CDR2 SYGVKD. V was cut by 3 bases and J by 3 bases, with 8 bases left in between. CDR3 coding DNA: TGTGCCATCAGTGAAAACCGAGACTATGGCTACACCTTC. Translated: CAISENRDYGYTF.

CDR3 DNA sequence: TGTGCCAGCAGCCATAAAAGACAGGGTTATTTAGATACGCAGTATTTT. Its protein is CASSHKRQGYLDTQYF. The V gene is TRBV3-1 (or the pseudogene TRBV3-2), the J gene TRBJ2-3, with 7 nucleotides matching TRBD1. This CDR3 has 16 residues. Trimming removed 3 bases from V and 5 bases from J; junction bases left unmatched: 11. From germline, CDR1 is LGHDT and CDR2 YNNKEL (reference sequence).